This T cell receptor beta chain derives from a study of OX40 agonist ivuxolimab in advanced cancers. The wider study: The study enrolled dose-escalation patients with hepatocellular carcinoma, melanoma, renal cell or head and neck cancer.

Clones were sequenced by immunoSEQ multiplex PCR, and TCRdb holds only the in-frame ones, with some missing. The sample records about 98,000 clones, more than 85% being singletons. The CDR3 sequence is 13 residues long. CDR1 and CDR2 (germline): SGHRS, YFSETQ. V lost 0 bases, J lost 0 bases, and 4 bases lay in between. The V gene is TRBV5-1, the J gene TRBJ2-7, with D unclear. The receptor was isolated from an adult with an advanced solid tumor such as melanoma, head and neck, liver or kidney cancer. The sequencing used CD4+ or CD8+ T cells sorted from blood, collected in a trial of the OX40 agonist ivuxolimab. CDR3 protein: CASSLDDSYEQYF. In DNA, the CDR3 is TGCGCCAGCAGCTTGGACGACTCCTACGAGCAGTACTTC.